One sample yielded the 22 T cell receptor beta chains listed below, sequenced in a study of T cell repertoires in cytomegalovirus infection. From the reads, TCRdb called clonotypes with MiXCR, one entry per CDR3 protein. The sample yields 200,000 to 300,000 distinct CDR3 sequences, 9% to 15% seen once. The sequenced sample was PBMCs. The receptor source for this set is a human donor in good health (CMV status not recorded). Some clones in this sample may be carry-over from other donors' samples.

This clonotype was recorded many times. In DNA form, the CDR3 reads TGTGCCAGCAGCCCCGCCCCGGCGGGGGCTCAGCCCCAGCATTTT. Amino acids: CASSPAPAGAQPQHF. The gene calls are TRBV7-8 and TRBJ1-5; D is perhaps TRBD1 (6 bases). This CDR3 is 15 amino acids long. V dropped 5 bases and J dropped 6 bases, with 17 bases sitting between them. The germline V gene has CDR1 SGHVS and CDR2 FQNEAQ. The full variable domain, with the rest looked up from reference TRBV7-8 and TRBJ1-5, is GAGVSQSPRYKVAKRGQDVALRCDPISGHVSLFWYQQALGQGPEFLTYFQNEAQLDKSGLPSDRFFAERPEGSVSTLKIQRTQQEDSAVYLCASSPAPAGAQPQHFGDGTRLSIL.

This clonotype was counted at least ten times. The chain links TRBV7-2 to TRBJ2-3, with D possibly called TRBD1 or TRBD2 (6 bases each). V was clipped by 0 bases and J by 6 bases, with 10 bases between them. The CDR3 covers 14 residues. Germline CDR1 and CDR2: SGHTA and FQGNSA. The CDR3 region is CASSLAGAGDTQYF. The DNA of the CDR3 is TGTGCCAGCAGCTTAGCGGGGGCGGGGGATACGCAGTATTTT.

Many counts were recorded for this clonotype. Written as DNA, the CDR3 is TGTGCCAGCAGCTTAATGGCCTCTGGAAACACCATATATTTT. This codes for CASSLMASGNTIYF. V gene TRBV7-2 combines with J gene TRBJ1-3; D gene uncertain. Germline V lookup: CDR1 SGHTA, CDR2 FQGNSA. The CDR3 has 14 residues. Trimming shortened V by 2 bases and J by 0 bases, and 5 bases separated the two germline ends.

V usage is TRBV28 and J usage is TRBJ2-1; 7 bases map to TRBD2. Unmatched junction bases numbered 5, after V lost 2 bases and J lost 10 bases. Looked up from germline, CDR1 is MDHEN and CDR2 is SYDVKM. The CDR3 is 13 residues long. CDR3 nucleotide sequence: TGTGCCAGCAGTTTAGAAGCGGGAATGGAGCAGTTCTTC. This encodes CASSLEAGMEQFF.

The chain uses TRBV7-3 and TRBJ2-1, with 8 positions matching TRBD2. V gave up 5 bases and J gave up 0 bases; unmatched junction bases: 12. Germline CDR1 and CDR2: SGHTA and FQGTGA. The CDR3 contains 18 residues. CDR3 bases: TGTGCCAGCAGCGGGGGCTTAGCGGGATTGGGCTCCTACAATGAGCAGTTCTTC. This gives the protein CASSGGLAGLGSYNEQFF.

The chain has TRBV6-6 and TRBJ1-1; tentatively, D is TRBD1 (5 bases). The V end lost 3 bases, the J end lost 7 bases, and 15 bases lay between the germline ends. CDR1 and CDR2 from the germline V gene are MNHNY and SVGAGI (reference sequence). CDR3 length: 14 residues. CDR3 protein: CASSYRAQGFEAFF. In nucleotides, the CDR3 is TGTGCCAGCAGTTATCGCGCGCAGGGTTTTGAAGCTTTCTTT.

The CDR3 here is CARSSEWHSPLHF. The CDR3 region has the DNA TGTGCCAGAAGCTCCGAATGGCATTCACCCCTCCACTTT. V gene TRBV5-3 combines with J gene TRBJ1-6; D is unresolved. TRBV5-3 is reported as an ORF; its role is uncertain. V was clipped by 3 bases and J by 8 bases, with 9 bases between them. The CDR3 has 13 amino acids.

This clonotype was picked up a small number of times. The V gene is TRBV6-5, the J gene TRBJ1-2; D is perhaps TRBD1 (6 bases). V lost 8 bases and J 2 bases, leaving 15 bases between the germline ends. This CDR3 spans 14 amino acids. Germline lookup yields CDR1 MNHEY and CDR2 SVGAGI. CDR3 DNA: TGTGCCAGCGTGGGGGCGGGAGAGAACTATGGCTACACCTTC. Translated: CASVGAGENYGYTF.

Note on this clonotype: Possible read error: a much larger clone is one base away. This chain links TRBV7-2 with TRBJ1-1; D uncertain. The CDR3 is made up of 13 amino acids. The V end lost 9 bases, the J end lost 3 bases, and 14 bases lay between the germline ends. From germline, CDR1 is SGHTA and CDR2 FQGNSA. In nucleotides, the CDR3 is TGTGCCAGAGGATCGCCAAGGGACACTGAAGCTTTCTTT. Residues: CARGSPRDTEAFF.

This clonotype came up many times. This chain joins TRBV5-1 and TRBJ2-1, with TRBD1 matching over 7 bases. V was pared by 5 bases and J by 5 bases, with 16 bases of the junction left unmatched. CDR1 is SGHRS and CDR2 is YFSETQ in the germline V gene. The CDR3 spans 17 residues. CDR3 loop: CASRRDSLTSSNNEQFF. CDR3 DNA sequence: TGCGCCAGCAGGAGGGACAGCCTTACCAGTTCAAACAATGAGCAGTTCTTC.

The chain combines TRBV20-1 with TRBJ2-5, with 10 nucleotides matching TRBD2. Germline V gene sequence: CDR1 DFQATT, CDR2 SNEGSKA (reference sequence). Trimming at V came to 6 bases and at J to 5 bases, leaving 6 bases not matched to a gene. CDR3 size: 13 residues. The CDR3: CSAPLTSGETQYF. CDR3 DNA sequence: TGCAGTGCCCCGTTGACTAGCGGGGAGACCCAGTACTTC.

This clonotype came up many times. The chain couples TRBV5-6 to TRBJ2-3; 9 bases match TRBD1. The V and J ends lost 4 bases and 6 bases, in that order; junction bases with no gene match: 3. In germline, CDR1 is SGHDT, CDR2 YYEEEE. The CDR3 consists of 13 residues. CDR3 in amino acids: CASSGTGLDTQYF. CDR3 DNA sequence: TGTGCCAGCAGCGGGACAGGGCTGGATACGCAGTATTTT.

The V gene is TRBV5-1, the J gene TRBJ2-1; TRBD1 is a possible D gene (6 bases). V lost 5 bases and J 6 bases, leaving 15 bases between the germline ends. CDR1 and CDR2 (germline): SGHRS, YFSETQ. CDR3 size: 14 residues. The CDR3 region is CASREAGERNEQFF. The CDR3 DNA reads TGCGCCAGCAGGGAGGCAGGGGAGCGCAATGAGCAGTTCTTC.

The chain uses TRBV12-3 or TRBV12-4 and TRBJ2-3; 8 bases agree with TRBD2. This CDR3 spans 20 amino acids. The junction had 21 bases not matched to a gene; V was cut back by 1 base and J by 6 bases. CDR3 sequence (DNA): TGTGCCAGCAGTTTAGTAGGGGTTGGGTTCGGGGGGGCCTTATGGGATACGCAGTATTTT. Translated: CASSLVGVGFGGALWDTQYF.

A remark on this clonotype: A much larger clone lies one base from this, so it may be a read error. In this CDR3 the conserved last residue, phenylalanine or tryptophan, is missing, so a read error is likely. The chain joins TRBV11-2 to TRBJ1-2; 7 bases are shared with TRBD1. The trim removed 5 bases at V and 5 bases at J, leaving 2 bases unmatched. The CDR3 is made up of 12 amino acids. Germline lookup yields CDR1 SGHAT and CDR2 FQNNGV. In DNA form, the CDR3 reads TGTGCCAGCAGCCCAGGGGGGTATGGCTACACCTCC. Translated: CASSPGGYGYTS.

This clonotype was seen repeatedly, ten times or more. The V gene is TRBV19, the J gene TRBJ1-2, with D tentatively TRBD1 (5 bases). Trimming cost V 4 bases and J 11 bases, with 11 bases left between them. The germline V gene encodes CDR1 LNHDA and CDR2 SQIVND (reference sequence). This CDR3 spans 11 amino acids. CDR3 DNA: TGTGCCAGTAGTACCGGACGGGGGTACACCTTC. As protein: CASSTGRGYTF.

This clonotype has a handful of counts. The chain employs TRBV4-3 and TRBJ2-7; 10 bases fit TRBD2. The CDR3 length is 15 residues. Germline values: CDR1 LGHNA, CDR2 YSLEER. J was trimmed by 6 bases and V by 0 bases; bases with no gene match: 5. CDR3 sequence: CASSQETSGIGEQYF. The CDR3 region has the DNA TGCGCCAGCAGCCAAGAAACTAGCGGGATTGGCGAGCAGTACTTC.

The rearrangement links TRBV6-2 or TRBV6-3 to TRBJ1-2; TRBD1 matches 8 bases. The CDR3 is 14 residues long. The J segment lost 7 bases and the V segment lost 6 bases, leaving 10 bases of the junction unmatched. Germline CDR1 is MNHEY and CDR2 is SVGEGT. The CDR3 is CASSLGQGIGGYTF. As DNA, the CDR3 is TGTGCCAGCAGCCTCGGACAGGGCATAGGTGGCTACACCTTC.

This clonotype was counted only a few times. This rearrangement joins TRBV14 to TRBJ2-6; D unresolved. CDR1 SGHDN and CDR2 FVKESK come from the germline V gene. V shed 3 bases and J shed 0 bases, with 12 bases lying between them. This CDR3 has 17 residues. CDR3 bases: TGTGCCAGCAGCCACAGAGGTGGCTTCTCTGGGGCCAACGTCCTGACTTTC. It translates to CASSHRGGFSGANVLTF.

In its sample, this clonotype was seen many times. This sequence joins TRBV7-2 and TRBJ1-1, with D unresolved. Germline V lookup: CDR1 SGHTA, CDR2 FQGNSA. V shed 4 bases and J shed 5 bases, with 5 bases lying between them. CDR3 length equals 11 residues. CDR3 DNA: TGTGCCAGCAGCTGGAAGACTGAAGCTTTCTTT. This sequence encodes CASSWKTEAFF.

This clonotype was recorded many times. The J gene is TRBJ1-1, the V gene TRBV7-2, with D possibly matching TRBD1 (5 bases). Trimming removed 1 base at V and 9 bases at J, with 15 bases between. The CDR3 extends over 14 amino acids. Per germline, CDR1 SGHTA and CDR2 FQGNSA. CDR3 coding DNA: TGTGCCAGCAGCTTAGGGAGGACACCCGTCCAAGCTTTCTTT. Its translation is CASSLGRTPVQAFF.

This clonotype was recorded at least ten times. The rearrangement links TRBV11-2 to TRBJ2-3, with a weak D call TRBD2 (6 bases). V was trimmed by 3 bases and J by 4 bases, leaving 11 bases between them. The germline V gene encodes CDR1 SGHAT and CDR2 FQNNGV. The CDR3 spans 14 residues. The CDR3 spells CASSFQRVSDTQYF. CDR3 coding DNA: TGTGCCAGCAGCTTCCAGCGGGTCTCAGATACGCAGTATTTT.